A single sample gave rise to the 10 T cell receptor beta chains below, sequenced in a study of cytomegalovirus exposure and HLA in healthy donors. PCR amplification relied on 60 Vbeta primers (plus 13 Jbeta primers). Profiling relied on immunoSEQ multiplex PCR, and the TCRdb table lists in-frame clones only, not all of them. The sample consists of roughly 220,000 clones, roughly 75% of them appearing once. Input material: PBMCs. Receptors originate from a woman aged 25 to 39 in good health and CMV-seronegative.

The chain has TRBV11-2 and TRBJ2-3, with 10 positions matching TRBD2. CDR1 is SGHAT, CDR2 FQNNGV, per germline. The CDR3 runs to 18 residues. Trimming removed 3 bases from V and 2 bases from J; junction bases left unmatched: 11. As DNA, the CDR3 is TGTGCCAGCAGCTTCTCAGCAGCGGGGGGGCCGGTCACAGATACGCAGTATTTT. It codes for CASSFSAAGGPVTDTQYF. Filled out from reference TRBV11-2 and TRBJ2-3, the complete variable domain reads EAGVAQSPRYKIIEKRQSVAFWCNPISGHATLYWYQQILGQGPKLLIQFQNNGVVDDSQLPKDRFSAERLKGVDSTLKIQPAKLEDSAVYLCASSFSAAGGPVTDTQYFGPGTRLTVL.

This clone was seen only a few times. This chain uses TRBV7-9 with TRBJ2-3, with D hard to call. Trimming removed 5 bases from V and 0 bases from J, with 3 bases in between. The CDR3 sequence is 12 residues long. Per germline, CDR1 SEHNR and CDR2 FQNEAQ (reference sequence). The CDR3 loop is CASSPSTDTQYF. DNA for the CDR3: TGTGCCAGCAGCCCTAGCACAGATACGCAGTATTTT.

This chain uses TRBV4-2 with TRBJ2-1; TRBD2 aligns across 9 bases. The V gene's germline CDR1 is LGHNA and CDR2 YNFKEQ. V lost 3 bases, J lost 5 bases, and 8 bases stayed unmatched. This CDR3 is built from 16 residues. In DNA, the CDR3 is TGTGCCAGCAGCCAGGTCTCTAGCGGGGCGGACAATGAGCAGTTCTTC. It encodes CASSQVSSGADNEQFF.

This clone was counted between two and nine times. The CDR3 DNA follows: TGTGCCAGCAGAGAACTAGCGGGGGTGCAAGAGACCCAGTACTTC. This sequence encodes CASRELAGVQETQYF. V usage is TRBV27 and J usage is TRBJ2-5; 11 bases are a match to TRBD2. The CDR3 consists of 15 residues. Trimming took 6 bases from V and 2 from J; bases not matched to a gene: 5. Germline CDR1 is MNHEY and CDR2 is SMNVEV (reference sequence).

The chain uses TRBV6-5 and TRBJ1-6; TRBD1 agrees at 7 bases. The length of the CDR3 is 16 residues. Germline loops: CDR1 MNHEY, CDR2 SVGAGI. V shed 0 bases and J 6 bases; nucleotides not matched to a gene: 5. The CDR3 protein is CASSYSRTGVNSPLHF. CDR3 DNA: TGTGCCAGCAGTTACTCAAGAACAGGGGTTAATTCACCCCTCCACTTT.

This clone was seen a few times. The CDR3 region has the DNA TGCGCCAGCAGCTTGGGGGCGACTAGCGGGGGGGACAATGAGCAGTTCTTC. It yields the protein CASSLGATSGGDNEQFF. The chain joins TRBV5-1 to TRBJ2-1; 14 bases match TRBD2. In germline, CDR1 is SGHRS, CDR2 YFSETQ. CDR3 size: 17 residues. J lost 5 bases, V lost 0 bases, and 4 bases had no gene match.

The chain joins TRBV15 to TRBJ1-1; 7 nucleotides match TRBD1. V trimming: 1 base; J trimming: 6 bases; junction bases outside the gene matches: 5. The germline CDR1 and CDR2 sequences are LNHNV and YYDKDF (reference sequence). The CDR3 has 14 amino acids. Written as DNA, the CDR3 is TGTGCCACCAGCAGAGGGGGACAGATTTCTGAAGCTTTCTTT. This sequence encodes CATSRGGQISEAFF.

The V call is TRBV13, the J call TRBJ1-6; 7 nucleotides line up with TRBD1. V was pared by 4 bases and J by 3 bases, with 3 bases of the junction left unmatched. Per the germline V gene, CDR1 is PRHDT and CDR2 is FYEKMQ (reference sequence). The CDR3 has 15 amino acids. The CDR3: CASSSRGIYNSPLHF. The CDR3, as DNA: TGTGCCAGCAGCTCCAGGGGGATCTATAATTCACCCCTCCACTTT.

On this clone itself: Within the sample, other DNA sequences also encode this same CDR3. The CDR3, as DNA: TGCGCCAGCAGCTTGACAGTGAACACTGAAGCTTTCTTT. Protein product: CASSLTVNTEAFF. The chain combines TRBV5-1 with TRBJ1-1; no clear D. The CDR3 contains 13 residues. Deletions cut 1 base from V and 0 bases from J, with 4 bases between. Germline assignment: CDR1 SGHRS and CDR2 YFSETQ.

V is TRBV30 and J is TRBJ2-2; no clear D gene. The ends were cut back, 2 bases at V and 4 bases at J, with 8 bases in the middle. CDR3 length: 13 residues. CDR1 and CDR2 (germline): GTSNPN, SVGIG (reference sequence). CDR3 region: CAWSRSPTGELFF. As DNA, the CDR3 is TGTGCCTGGAGTCGTTCCCCCACCGGGGAGCTGTTTTTT.